This TCR beta chain was retrieved from a study of T-cell memory formation after mild COVID-19. On the study more broadly: Largely, TCR clusters stayed within a single donor.

Whole-study findings and limits: Whereas later expanders leaned CD4+, clones contracting day 15 to 85 showed a balanced CD4/CD8 makeup. Contracting CD4+ clones were located mainly in CM and EM, and CD8+ clones in EMRA.

TCRdb recomputed calls from the 5' RACE reads with MiXCR, one row per CDR3 protein. The data contain 240,000 or so distinct CDR3 sequences, 9.4% of them seen just once; the ten biggest clones take up roughly a fifth. This clonotype showed up just a few times. The antigen remains unidentified. The CDR3 is 14 amino acids. V trimming: 4 bases; J trimming: 6 bases; junction bases outside the gene matches: 8. Germline values: CDR1 SEHNR, CDR2 FQNEAQ (reference sequence). The sequence was obtained from a man aged 18 to 29 who had mild COVID-19 (a few samples of this study predate the infection). Cell type and time point are not known. The genes are TRBV7-9 and TRBJ1-2, with 7 bases fitting TRBD1. Sequenced sample: PBMCs or a T cell subset sorted from them (not recorded which). This CDR3 is CASSSRQGRNGYTF. CDR3 bases: TGTGCCAGCAGCTCCCGACAGGGAAGAAATGGCTACACCTTC. The full variable domain, in which reference TRBV7-9 and TRBJ1-2 provide the parts outside the CDR3, is DTGVSQNPRHKITKRGQNVTFRCDPISEHNRLYWYRQTLGQGPEFLTYFQNEAQLEKSRLLSDRFSAERPKGSFSTLEIQRTEQGDSAMYLCASSSRQGRNGYTFGSGTRLTVV.